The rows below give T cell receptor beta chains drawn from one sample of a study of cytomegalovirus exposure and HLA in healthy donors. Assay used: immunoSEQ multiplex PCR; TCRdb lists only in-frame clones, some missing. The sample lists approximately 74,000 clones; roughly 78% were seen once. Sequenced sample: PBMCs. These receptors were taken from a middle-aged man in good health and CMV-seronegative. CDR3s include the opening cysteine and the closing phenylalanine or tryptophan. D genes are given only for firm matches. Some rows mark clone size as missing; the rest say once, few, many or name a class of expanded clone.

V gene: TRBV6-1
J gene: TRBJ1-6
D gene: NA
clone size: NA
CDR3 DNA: TGTGCCAGCAGTGAAGCCCTGCTCGGGTCCTATAATTCACCCCTCCACTTT
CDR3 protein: CASSEALLGSYNSPLHF

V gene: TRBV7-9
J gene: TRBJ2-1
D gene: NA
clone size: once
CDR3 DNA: TGTGCCAGCAGCTCGCCAGATAGGGGGTTCTTC
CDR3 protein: CASSSPDRGFF

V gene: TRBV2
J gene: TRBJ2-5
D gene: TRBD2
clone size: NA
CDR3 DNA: TGTGCCAGCACCTCCGGACTAGGGCAGACCCAGTACTTC
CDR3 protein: CASTSGLGQTQYF

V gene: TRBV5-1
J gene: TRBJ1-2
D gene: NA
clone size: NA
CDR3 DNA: TGCGCCAGCAGCGTTCCCGGGACAACGAACTATGGCTACACCTTC
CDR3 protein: CASSVPGTTNYGYTF

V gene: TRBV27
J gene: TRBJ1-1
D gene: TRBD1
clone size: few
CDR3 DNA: TGTGCCAGCAGAGGACAGGGGATAACTGAAGCTTTCTTT
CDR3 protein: CASRGQGITEAFF

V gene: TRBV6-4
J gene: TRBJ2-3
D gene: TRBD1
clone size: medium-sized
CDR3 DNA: TGTGCCAGCAGTGACACAGGGGGCGCAGATACGCAGTATTTT
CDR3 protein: CASSDTGGADTQYF

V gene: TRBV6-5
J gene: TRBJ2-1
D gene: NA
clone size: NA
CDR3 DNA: TGTGCCAGCAGTCGGAACAGGGACCCCTACAATGAGCAGTTCTTC
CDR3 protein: CASSRNRDPYNEQFF

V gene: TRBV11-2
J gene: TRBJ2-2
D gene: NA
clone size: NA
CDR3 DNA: TGTGCCAGCAGCTTAAGAGTAGGAGGGGGCGCCGGGGAGCTGTTTTTT
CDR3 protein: CASSLRVGGGAGELFF

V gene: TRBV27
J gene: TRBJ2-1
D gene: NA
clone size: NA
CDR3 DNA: TGTGCCAGCAGTCCAATCGGCGGTCACAATGAGCAGTTCTTC
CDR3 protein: CASSPIGGHNEQFF

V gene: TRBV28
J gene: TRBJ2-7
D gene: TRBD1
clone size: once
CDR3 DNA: TGTGCCAGCAGGAAACAGGGGGTCTACGAGCAGTACTTC
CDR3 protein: CASRKQGVYEQYF

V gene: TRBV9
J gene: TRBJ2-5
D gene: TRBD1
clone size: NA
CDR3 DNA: TGTGCCAGCAGCATCCAGACAGGGGGGGAAGAGACCCAGTACTTC
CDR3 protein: CASSIQTGGEETQYF

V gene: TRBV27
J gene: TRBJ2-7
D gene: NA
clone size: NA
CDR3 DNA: TGTGCCAGCAGTTCCACCCTGCTTTTCTCAGGGGTTACGGAGCAGTACTTC
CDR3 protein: CASSSTLLFSGVTEQYF

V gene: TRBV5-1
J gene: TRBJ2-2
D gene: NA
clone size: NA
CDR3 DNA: TGCGCCAGCAGATTTGAGGGCTCCAGCACCGGGGAGCTGTTTTTT
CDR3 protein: CASRFEGSSTGELFF

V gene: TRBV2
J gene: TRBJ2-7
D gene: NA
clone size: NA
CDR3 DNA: TGTGCCAGCAGTGAAGGAGGTTCCACCTACGAGCAGTACTTC
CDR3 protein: CASSEGGSTYEQYF

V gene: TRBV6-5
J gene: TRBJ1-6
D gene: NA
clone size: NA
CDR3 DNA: TGTGCCAGCAGCGCCCGTCCAGATCAACCCCACTTT
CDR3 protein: CASSARPDQPHF

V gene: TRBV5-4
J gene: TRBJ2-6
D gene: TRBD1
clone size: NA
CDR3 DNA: TGTGCCAGCAGCCTGGGCGGACAGGGGGCACCTGGGGCCAACGTCCTGACTTTC
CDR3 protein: CASSLGGQGAPGANVLTF

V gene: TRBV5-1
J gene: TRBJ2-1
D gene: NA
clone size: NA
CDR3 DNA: TGCGCCAGCAGCACCGGGGGATACAATGAGCAGTTCTTC
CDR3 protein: CASSTGGYNEQFF

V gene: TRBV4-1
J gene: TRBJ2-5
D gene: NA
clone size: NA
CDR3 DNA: TGCGCCAGCAGCGAAGGGGCTGTGGTCGGGACCCAGTACTTC
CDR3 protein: CASSEGAVVGTQYF

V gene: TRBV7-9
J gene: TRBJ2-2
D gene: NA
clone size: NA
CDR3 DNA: TGTGCCAGCAGCTTGGTGGGGACTTCCACCGGGGAGCTGTTTTTT
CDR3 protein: CASSLVGTSTGELFF

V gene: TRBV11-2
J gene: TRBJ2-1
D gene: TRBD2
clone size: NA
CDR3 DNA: TGTGCCAGCCGACAAAGCCTAGCGGGAGTAGTTAATGAGCAGTTCTTC
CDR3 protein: CASRQSLAGVVNEQFF

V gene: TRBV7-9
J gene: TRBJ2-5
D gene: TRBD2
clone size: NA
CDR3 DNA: TGTTCCAGCAGCCCAGGACTAGCGGGTGTGAACCAAGAGACCCAGTACTTC
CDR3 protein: CSSSPGLAGVNQETQYF

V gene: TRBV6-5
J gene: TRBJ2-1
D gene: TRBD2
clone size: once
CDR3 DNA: TGTGCCAGCAGTTCGACCCCGATCTCTAGCGGGAGGACGTTCTTC
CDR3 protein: CASSSTPISSGRTFF

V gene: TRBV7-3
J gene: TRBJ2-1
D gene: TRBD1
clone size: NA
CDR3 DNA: TGTGCCAGCAGTCTGGACAGGGCCTACAATGAGCAGTTCTTC
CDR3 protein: CASSLDRAYNEQFF

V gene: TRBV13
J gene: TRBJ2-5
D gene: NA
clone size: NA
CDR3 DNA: TGTGCCAGCAGCGAACAGGGATATCAAGAGACCCAGTACTTC
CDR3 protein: CASSEQGYQETQYF